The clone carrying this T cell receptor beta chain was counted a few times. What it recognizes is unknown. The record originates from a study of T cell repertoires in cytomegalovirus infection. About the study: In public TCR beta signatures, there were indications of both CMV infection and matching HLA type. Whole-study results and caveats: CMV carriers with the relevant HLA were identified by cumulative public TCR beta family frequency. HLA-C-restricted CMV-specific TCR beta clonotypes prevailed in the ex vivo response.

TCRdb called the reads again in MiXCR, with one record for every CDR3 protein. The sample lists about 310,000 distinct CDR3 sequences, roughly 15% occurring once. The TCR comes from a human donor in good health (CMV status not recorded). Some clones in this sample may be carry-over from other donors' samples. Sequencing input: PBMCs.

The CDR3: CASSRGVNSYNEQFF. Written as DNA, the CDR3 is TGCGCCAGCAGCAGAGGGGTAAACTCCTACAATGAGCAGTTCTTC. The chain recombines TRBV5-1 with TRBJ2-1; TRBD1 or TRBD2 may be the D gene (5 bases each). The V gene's germline CDR1 is SGHRS and CDR2 YFSETQ. There are 15 residues in the CDR3. Trimming pared 4 bases from V and 0 bases from J, leaving 11 bases between.